One sample yielded the 24 T cell receptor beta chains listed below, sequenced in a study of T cell responses to AZD1222 COVID-19 vaccine. Sequencing used immunoSEQ multiplex PCR; TCRdb keeps in-frame clones, though not all of them. The sample gives 90,000 to 150,000 clones, roughly 87% of which show up once; about 10% is in the top ten. The source material was peripheral blood, sampled on day 0 of AZD1222 vaccination. All receptors derive from an adult in good health.

The chain joins TRBV2 to TRBJ1-5; D gene unclear. Per germline, CDR1 SNHLY and CDR2 FYNNEI. The V and J ends lost 6 bases and 1 base respectively, with 10 bases between them. This CDR3 is 14 amino acids long. CDR3 protein: CASRRDGSNQPQHF. The DNA of the CDR3 is TGTGCCAGCAGGAGAGACGGAAGCAATCAGCCCCAGCATTTT.

The chain links TRBV5-4 to TRBJ2-2; perhaps D is TRBD1 or TRBD2 (6 bases each). The CDR3 runs to 16 residues. The V end was cut by 4 bases, the J end by 0 bases, with 13 bases between. The germline V gene has CDR1 SGHNT and CDR2 YYREEE (reference sequence). The CDR3 region is CASSPRRGANTGELFF. The CDR3 bases are TGTGCCAGCAGCCCGAGAAGGGGGGCGAACACCGGGGAGCTGTTTTTT.

The V and J genes are TRBV4-2 and TRBJ2-7; TRBD2 matches at 9 bases. Looked up from germline, CDR1 is LGHNA and CDR2 is YNFKEQ. J lost 4 bases, V lost 0 bases, and 4 bases had no gene match. This CDR3 contains 15 residues. CDR3 nucleotides: TGTGCCAGCAGCCAAGAGGAGCGGGAGGATTACGAGCAGTACTTC. Protein sequence: CASSQEEREDYEQYF.

The CDR3: CASSPQDPRGTQYF. The CDR3 coding sequence is TGTGCCAGCAGCCCCCAAGACCCCCGGGGTACGCAGTATTTT. The chain combines TRBV7-9 with TRBJ2-3; possible D gene TRBD2, 5 bases. The V end lost 5 bases, the J end lost 8 bases, and 17 bases lay between the germline ends. This CDR3 has 14 residues. Germline assignment: CDR1 SEHNR and CDR2 FQNEAQ (reference sequence). Based on the CDR3 plus reference TRBV7-9 and TRBJ2-3, the full variable domain is DTGVSQNPRHKITKRGQNVTFRCDPISEHNRLYWYRQTLGQGPEFLTYFQNEAQLEKSRLLSDRFSAERPKGSFSTLEIQRTEQGDSAMYLCASSPQDPRGTQYFGPGTRLTVL.

The V call is TRBV5-1, the J call TRBJ2-7, with no clear D. The CDR3 runs 12 residues. The V end lost 2 bases, the J end lost 5 bases, and 8 bases lay between the germline ends. Per germline, CDR1 SGHRS and CDR2 YFSETQ. The CDR3 is CASSFQNDEQYF. CDR3 in DNA: TGCGCCAGCAGCTTCCAGAATGACGAGCAGTACTTC.

V usage is TRBV7-2 and J usage is TRBJ2-3; 10 nucleotides line up with TRBD1. V gave up 2 bases and J gave up 1 base; unmatched junction bases: 6. The CDR3 totals 17 residues. Germline assignment: CDR1 SGHTA and CDR2 FQGNSA. Written as DNA, the CDR3 is TGTGCCAGCAGCTTAATGACAGGGGGCAGTGGCACAGATACGCAGTATTTT. It is translated as CASSLMTGGSGTDTQYF.

The chain recombines TRBV18 with TRBJ1-4, with D maybe TRBD1 (5 bases). Germline lookup yields CDR1 KGHSH and CDR2 LQKENI. The CDR3 is made up of 16 amino acids. V was trimmed by 3 bases and J by 3 bases, leaving 14 bases between them. This CDR3 reads CASSPNTQGANEKLFF. CDR3 nucleotide sequence: TGTGCCAGCTCACCGAACACCCAGGGAGCTAATGAAAAACTGTTTTTT. Full variable domain (rest looked up from reference TRBV18 and TRBJ1-4): NAGVMQNPRHLVRRRGQEARLRCSPMKGHSHVYWYRQLPEEGLKFMVYLQKENIIDESGMPKERFSAEFPKEGPSILRIQQVVRGDSAAYFCASSPNTQGANEKLFFGSGTQLSVL.

This clone occurred once. The chain links TRBV27 to TRBJ2-1; 7 nucleotides agree with TRBD2. In germline, CDR1 is MNHEY, CDR2 SMNVEV (reference sequence). This CDR3 is built from 14 residues. The J segment lost 6 bases and the V segment lost 4 bases, leaving 6 bases of the junction unmatched. CDR3 sequence (DNA): TGTGCCAGCAGTTATGGGAGGGCCAGCAATGAGCAGTTCTTC. Its translation is CASSYGRASNEQFF.

V and J are TRBV6-5 and TRBJ1-3; 7 positions match TRBD1. Germline CDR1 reads MNHEY; CDR2 reads SVGAGI. V lost 5 bases and J lost 7; bases outside the gene matches: 8. The CDR3 sequence is 14 residues long. DNA of the CDR3: TGTGCCAGCAGTCTGACAGGGACGCGGAACACCATATATTTT. As protein: CASSLTGTRNTIYF.

The chain recombines TRBV7-8 with TRBJ2-1; TRBD2 agrees at 14 bases. Germline lookup yields CDR1 SGHVS and CDR2 FQNEAQ. The V gene end was trimmed by 8 bases and the J gene end by 8 bases; junction bases not matched to a gene: 11. This CDR3 has 16 amino acids. CDR3 nucleotide sequence: TGTGCCAGCGGGCCGGGGACTAGCGGGAGAACTGATGAGCAGTTCTTC. It encodes CASGPGTSGRTDEQFF.

The CDR3 region has the DNA TGTGCCTGGGCGAGCGGGATCTCTACAGATACGCAGTATTTT. This gives the protein CAWASGISTDTQYF. The rearrangement uses TRBV30 and TRBJ2-3, with 7 bases that match TRBD2. Germline V gives CDR1 GTSNPN, CDR2 SVGIG (reference sequence). The J segment lost 3 bases and the V segment lost 5 bases, leaving 8 bases of the junction unmatched. The CDR3 is 14 amino acids.

V usage is TRBV7-9 and J usage is TRBJ1-6; D is ambiguous. In germline, CDR1 is SEHNR, CDR2 FQNEAQ (reference sequence). This CDR3 region has 14 residues. The ends were cut back, 5 bases at V and 2 bases at J, with 7 bases in the middle. As DNA, the CDR3 is TGTGCCAGCAGCCTCCGGCCCTATAATTCACCCCTCCACTTT. It encodes CASSLRPYNSPLHF.

This clone occurred a few times. The chain is built from TRBV13 and TRBJ2-7; 11 bases align to TRBD2. Trimming removed 2 bases from V and 7 bases from J; junction bases left unmatched: 16. This CDR3 spans 18 amino acids. Germline values: CDR1 PRHDT, CDR2 FYEKMQ (reference sequence). The CDR3 DNA is TGTGCCAGCAGCTTACGAGGTAGCGGGGGGGTCAATTCGGTTGAGCAGTACTTC. Translating gives CASSLRGSGGVNSVEQYF.

The chain carries TRBV19 and TRBJ2-7, with D perhaps matching TRBD1 or TRBD2 (5 bases each). With 6 bases removed from V and 0 bases from J, the gap between germline ends came to 21 bases. This CDR3 has 17 amino acids. CDR1 is LNHDA, CDR2 SQIVND, per germline (reference sequence). CDR3 loop: CASSRSISDGASYEQYF. DNA for the CDR3: TGTGCCAGTAGCCGCTCTATTTCGGACGGGGCCTCCTACGAGCAGTACTTC.

This clone was picked up a small number of times. The chain uses TRBV30 and TRBJ1-1; perhaps TRBD1 as D (6 bases). Per germline, CDR1 GTSNPN and CDR2 SVGIG (reference sequence). Trimming took off 2 bases at V and 3 bases at J, with 10 bases between the two ends. The CDR3 spans 13 residues. CDR3 amino acids: CAWSQGTYTEAFF. DNA of the CDR3: TGTGCCTGGAGTCAGGGGACCTACACTGAAGCTTTCTTT.

V usage is TRBV6-1 and J usage is TRBJ1-5; D gene uncertain. V was clipped by 2 bases and J by 5 bases, with 4 bases between them. CDR3 length: 12 residues. Germline V CDR1 and CDR2: MNHNS, SASEGT. The CDR3, as DNA: TGTGCCAGCAGTGAAAGGTATCAGCCCCAGCATTTT. Encoded protein: CASSERYQPQHF.

V is TRBV10-3 and J is TRBJ1-3; D possibly corresponds to TRBD1 (5 bases). The germline CDR1 and CDR2 sequences are ENHRY and SYGVKD. The CDR3 spans 16 residues. V lost 4 bases and J 0 bases, leaving 13 bases between the germline ends. This CDR3 reads CAISGRTGASGNTIYF. CDR3 in DNA: TGTGCCATCAGTGGACGTACAGGTGCCTCTGGAAACACCATATATTTT.

The V gene is TRBV10-3, the J gene TRBJ2-7, with TRBD1 as a possible D gene (6 bases). V was shortened by 7 bases and J by 0 bases, with 16 bases between the two germline ends. The CDR3 is 15 residues long. From germline, CDR1 is ENHRY and CDR2 SYGVKD. In DNA form, the CDR3 reads TGTGCCATCACCCCACAGGGCCCGAGCTCCTACGAGCAGTACTTC. It is translated as CAITPQGPSSYEQYF.

The chain couples TRBV10-2 to TRBJ2-7, with 9 bases identical to TRBD1. The V gene's germline CDR1 is WSHSY and CDR2 SAAADI. The junction had 9 bases not matched to a gene; V was cut back by 5 bases and J by 4 bases. The CDR3 loop spans 15 amino acids. CDR3 sequence (DNA): TGCGCCAGCAGTTCCTTGGGGGACAGGGCTTACGAGCAGTACTTC. It translates to CASSSLGDRAYEQYF.

The rearrangement uses TRBV7-9 and TRBJ2-7, with a possible D match to TRBD2 (6 bases). V shed 7 bases and J shed 2 bases, with 15 bases lying between them. In germline, CDR1 is SEHNR, CDR2 FQNEAQ (reference sequence). The CDR3 consists of 14 residues. The DNA for the CDR3 is TGTGCCAGCAAGCTTGGGGGGTCCCCCTACGAGCAGTACTTC. Protein sequence: CASKLGGSPYEQYF.

This sequence joins TRBV9 and TRBJ2-3; D possibly corresponds to TRBD1 (6 bases). Per germline, CDR1 SGDLS and CDR2 YYNGEE. Trimming shortened V by 0 bases and J by 2 bases, and 16 bases separated the two germline ends. CDR3 size: 17 residues. CDR3 sequence: CASSVVGTLTNTDTQYF. In DNA form, the CDR3 reads TGTGCCAGCAGCGTAGTCGGGACACTAACTAACACAGATACGCAGTATTTT.

The CDR3 DNA sequence: TGTGCCAGCAGCCCTTCGGGGGGTATGATCTCCTACGAGCAGTACTTC. Translating gives CASSPSGGMISYEQYF. The chain links TRBV6-2 or TRBV6-3 to TRBJ2-7; 7 nucleotides line up with TRBD2. This CDR3 is built from 16 residues. V shed 6 bases, J shed 0 bases, and the junction held 11 bases outside the gene matches. CDR1 and CDR2 from the germline V gene are MNHEY and SVGEGT.

The J gene is TRBJ1-1, the V gene TRBV2, with no clear D. Per germline, CDR1 SNHLY and CDR2 FYNNEI. The V end lost 5 bases, the J end lost 0 bases, and 10 bases lay between the germline ends. CDR3 length: 14 amino acids. CDR3 region: CASSPTDLNTEAFF. The DNA of the CDR3 is TGTGCCAGCAGTCCGACTGATTTGAACACTGAAGCTTTCTTT.

This clone is a singleton in its sample. The rearrangement uses TRBV11-2 and TRBJ2-6, with a possible D match to TRBD1 (6 bases). There are 18 residues in the CDR3. The germline V and J ends were trimmed by 2 bases and 0 bases, with 14 bases remaining between them. Germline values: CDR1 SGHAT, CDR2 FQNNGV. CDR3 sequence: CASSLLLTGRSGANVLTF. CDR3 in DNA: TGTGCCAGCAGCTTACTCCTGACAGGCCGCTCTGGGGCCAACGTCCTGACTTTC. The full variable domain, in which reference TRBV11-2 and TRBJ2-6 provide the parts outside the CDR3, is EAGVAQSPRYKIIEKRQSVAFWCNPISGHATLYWYQQILGQGPKLLIQFQNNGVVDDSQLPKDRFSAERLKGVDSTLKIQPAKLEDSAVYLCASSLLLTGRSGANVLTFGAGSRLTVL.